One and the same sample provided the 11 T cell receptor beta chains below, sequenced in a study of metastatic and nonmetastatic thyroid tumors (dated by TCRdb to 2020 to 2021). None of the patients had been given any treatment before thyroid surgery. Receptors were amplified or captured by PCR. Sequencing relied on an Illumina HiSeq 4000. TCRdb passed the public sequencing reads through fastp at Q25 and MiXCR, retaining productive beta sequences. The sample table holds over 20,000 clones, of which 31% were seen once. Roughly 14% of the sample belongs to the ten largest clones. Source material: blood. The source of these receptors is a female donor with papillary thyroid cancer or a benign thyroid nodule (not recorded which). Some clones in this sample may be carry-over from other donors' samples.

This clone was seen a few times. J is TRBJ2-3 and V is TRBV6-1; either TRBD1 or TRBD2 may fit D (7 bases each). V was cut by 5 bases and J by 6 bases, with 24 bases left in between. Germline values: CDR1 MNHNS, CDR2 SASEGT. This CDR3 spans 17 amino acids. For the CDR3, the DNA is TGTGCCAGCAGTCAAGGCAGGGGGGGAAACGGCGGGGATACGCAGTATTTT. Amino acid sequence: CASSQGRGGNGGDTQYF.

This chain links TRBV9 with TRBJ2-7, with TRBD1 as a possible D gene (7 bases). The CDR3 has 18 residues. The germline V and J ends were trimmed by 3 bases and 0 bases, with 22 bases remaining between them. Germline V gene lookup returns CDR1 SGDLS and CDR2 YYNGEE. The CDR3 DNA sequence: TGTGCCAGCAGCGCAGATGCAGGGTTGCGGGACAGCTCCTACGAGCAGTACTTC. The encoded protein is CASSADAGLRDSSYEQYF.

By share of the sample, this clone is medium-sized. A junction end diverges from the germline sequence, so it may reflect a read error. V and J are TRBV20-1 and TRBJ1-6; D is undetermined. The CDR3 is 14 amino acids. The germline CDR1 and CDR2 sequences are DFQATT and SNEGSKA (reference sequence). The CDR3 DNA is TGCAGTGCCAGAGAAGGGATAACAACTTCACCCCTCCACTTT. Its protein product is CSAREGITTSPLHF.

The CDR3, as DNA: TGCAGTGCTAGTGGATTGGGACTAGCGTACTTCTCAGATACGCAGTATTTT. Translated, it gives CSASGLGLAYFSDTQYF. This chain joins TRBV20-1 and TRBJ2-3; 10 nucleotides line up with TRBD2. In germline, CDR1 is DFQATT, CDR2 SNEGSKA (reference sequence). The CDR3 is 17 amino acids. V lost 3 bases and J lost 4; bases outside the gene matches: 13.

At least ten counts were recorded for this clone. The rearrangement uses TRBV7-6 and TRBJ2-7, with D perhaps TRBD1 or TRBD2 (6 bases each). Germline loops: CDR1 SGHVS, CDR2 FNYEAQ. V was clipped by 4 bases and J by 4 bases, with 17 bases between them. The CDR3 loop spans 15 amino acids. In nucleotides, the CDR3 is TGTGCCAGCAGCTCCCAGCCAGGGGCGGGGTACGAGCAGTACTTC. Translated, it gives CASSSQPGAGYEQYF.

This chain connects TRBV30 to TRBJ2-7; no reliable D call. Trimming cost V 5 bases and J 4 bases, with 6 bases left between them. The CDR3 contains 10 residues. CDR1 and CDR2 from the germline V gene are GTSNPN and SVGIG (reference sequence). The CDR3 region has the DNA TGTGCCTGGGGTGGGTACGAGCAGTACTTC. Translation: CAWGGYEQYF.

J is TRBJ2-7 and V is TRBV5-1, with 10 bases lining up with TRBD2. This CDR3 comprises 16 residues. With 4 bases clipped from V and 1 base from J, the junction kept 8 bases outside the gene matches. Germline-derived CDR1 and CDR2 are SGHRS and YFSETQ. The CDR3 sequence is CASSMTSGFGSYEQYF. The CDR3 nucleotides are TGCGCCAGCAGCATGACTAGCGGGTTTGGGTCCTACGAGCAGTACTTC.

This clone was detected many times. J is TRBJ1-4 and V is TRBV7-9; no reliable D call. The CDR3 runs 14 residues. Trimming removed 3 bases from V and 7 bases from J, with 12 bases in between. CDR1 is SEHNR and CDR2 is FQNEAQ in the germline V gene (reference sequence). The CDR3 region is CASSFWEGVEKLFF. Written as DNA, the CDR3 is TGTGCCAGCAGCTTTTGGGAAGGAGTTGAAAAACTGTTTTTT.

This clone was seen a handful of times. The chain carries TRBV2 and TRBJ2-3, with D uncertain. The CDR3 totals 12 residues. Between the trimmed V and J ends, which lost 8 bases and 4 bases, there was a span of 10 bases. The germline V gene encodes CDR1 SNHLY and CDR2 FYNNEI. CDR3 sequence (DNA): TGTGCCAGCCGGCCGGACGCAGATACGCAGTATTTT. It is translated as CASRPDADTQYF.

Sample share makes this clone medium-sized. The CDR3 loop reads CASKSSGNTIYF. The DNA of the CDR3 is TGTGCCAGCAAAAGCTCTGGAAACACCATATATTTT. The chain links TRBV2 to TRBJ1-3, with D uncertain. The CDR3 loop spans 12 amino acids. V was pared by 7 bases and J by 0 bases, with 4 bases between. The germline V gene has CDR1 SNHLY and CDR2 FYNNEI.

V usage is TRBV2 and J usage is TRBJ2-2; 8 nucleotides agree with TRBD2. This CDR3 has 16 residues. Per germline, CDR1 SNHLY and CDR2 FYNNEI. With 1 base clipped from V and 6 bases from J, the junction kept 7 bases outside the gene matches. The CDR3 spells CASSEEAGGAAGELFF. The CDR3 DNA reads as TGTGCCAGCAGTGAAGAAGCCGGGGGGGCGGCCGGGGAGCTGTTTTTT.